A single TCR beta chain is shown here with its context. Its antigen is not identified. The entry originates in a study of T cell responses to AZD1222 COVID-19 vaccine. The study's findings and limits: The study identified only five or six AZD1222 recipients as seropositive at baseline.

This CDR3 has 14 amino acids. The V and J ends lost 2 bases and 4 bases, in that order; junction bases with no gene match: 3. Germline V gene lookup returns CDR1 GTSNPN and CDR2 SVGIG (reference sequence). Here immunoSEQ multiplex PCR was the method, and the copy in TCRdb shows in-frame clones only, minus some. The table lists roughly 92,000 clones, around nine tenths of them singletons. Here the sequenced sample was peripheral blood, taken 28 days after the second AZD1222 dose. This chain connects TRBV30 to TRBJ1-4, with 8 bases lining up with TRBD1. The receptor comes from an adult who received the AZD1222 COVID-19 vaccine. The CDR3 sequence is CAWSRGQGNEKLFF. In nucleotides, the CDR3 is TGTGCCTGGAGTCGTGGACAGGGTAATGAAAAACTGTTTTTT.